Reported below is one T cell receptor (beta chain). Its antigen is still unknown. Full-length variable regions came from constant-region reverse primers plus semi-nested Nested Universal Primer A PCR. TCRdb redid the calling of the 5' RACE reads with MiXCR, one entry per CDR3 protein. The table lists about 9,100 distinct CDR3 sequences, approximately 57% of them singletons. The CDR3 is 14 residues long. The V and J ends lost 6 bases and 8 bases respectively, with 19 bases between them. Study-wide points: Tumor Tregs overlapped most with tumor, then blood, naive CD4+ cells.

Sequenced material: tumor-infiltrating memory CD4+ T cells sorted from the breast tumor. The subset denotes: memory CD4+ T cells, CD4+CD45RO+CD25-. The sequence came from a female donor with breast cancer. The chain carries TRBV12-3 or TRBV12-4 and TRBJ1-1; perhaps TRBD1 as D (5 bases). The CDR3 spells CASRPMQGSGEAFF. CDR3 sequence (DNA): TGTGCCAGCAGACCCATGCAGGGCTCCGGCGAAGCTTTCTTT.